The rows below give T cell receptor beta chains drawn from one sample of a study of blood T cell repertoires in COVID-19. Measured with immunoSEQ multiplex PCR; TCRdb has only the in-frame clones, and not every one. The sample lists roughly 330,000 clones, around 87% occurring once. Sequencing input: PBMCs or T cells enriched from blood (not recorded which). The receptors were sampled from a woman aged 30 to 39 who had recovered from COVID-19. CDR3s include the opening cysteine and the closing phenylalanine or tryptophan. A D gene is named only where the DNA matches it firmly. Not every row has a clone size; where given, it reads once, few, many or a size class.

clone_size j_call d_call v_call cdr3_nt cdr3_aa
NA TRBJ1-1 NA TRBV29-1 TGCAGCGCGGCAGGGATGGACACTGAAGCTTTCTTT CSAAGMDTEAFF
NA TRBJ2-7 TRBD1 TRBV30 TGTGCCTGGAGTACAGGGGCTACCTACGAGCAGTACTTC CAWSTGATYEQYF
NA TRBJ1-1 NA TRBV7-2 TGTGCCAGCAAAAGACGACAGGTAGGAGGAACTGAAGCTTTCTTT CASKRRQVGGTEAFF
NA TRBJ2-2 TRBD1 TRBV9 TGTGCCAGCAGCGTGCGGTTGTGGACAGGTGCCGGGGAGCTGTTTTTT CASSVRLWTGAGELFF
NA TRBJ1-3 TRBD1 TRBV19 TGTGCCAGTAGAGACAGGGGGAACTCTGGAAACACCATATATTTT CASRDRGNSGNTIYF
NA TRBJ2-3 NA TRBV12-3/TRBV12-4 TGTGCCAGCAGTCCCAGGATCACAGATACGCAGTATTTT CASSPRITDTQYF
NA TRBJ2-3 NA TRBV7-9 TGTGCCAGCAGCCCGCGCCGGGGTCTCACAGATACGCAGTATTTT CASSPRRGLTDTQYF
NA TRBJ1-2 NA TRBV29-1 TGCAGCGTGCCCAGGGTCTATGGCTACACCTTC CSVPRVYGYTF
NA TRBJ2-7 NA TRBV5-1 TGCGCCAGCAGCTTGAATGTTGGAGGGATGAACGAGCAGTACTTC CASSLNVGGMNEQYF
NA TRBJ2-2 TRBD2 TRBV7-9 TGTGCCAGCAGGGTCTGGCGGGGGGGCAGAACCGGGGAGCTGTTTTTT CASRVWRGGRTGELFF
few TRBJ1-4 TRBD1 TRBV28 TGTGCCAGCTTAGGGGACAGGGGGGAAAAACTGTTTTTT CASLGDRGEKLFF